The TCR beta chain under discussion was sequenced for a study of cytomegalovirus exposure and HLA in healthy donors. Whole-study findings and limits: Among the CMV-associated chains, a few were confirmed in vitro as specific for CMV antigens.

PCR amplification relied on 60 Vbeta primers (plus 13 Jbeta primers). TCRdb keeps only in-frame clones here, not all; method: immunoSEQ multiplex PCR. The table for this sample gives around 120,000 clones. In the case of this clone: The antigen remains undetermined.

The CDR3 totals 14 residues. Trimming removed 4 bases from V and 3 bases from J, with 13 bases in between. Germline CDR1 is MNHEY and CDR2 is SVGAGI. This receptor was taken from a man aged 50 to 60 in good health and CMV-seronegative. The chain combines TRBV6-5 with TRBJ2-7; unclear D gene. The source material was PBMCs. CDR3 in DNA: TGTGCCAGCAGTTCCCCGTCGGTCCTCTACGAGCAGTACTTC. The encoded protein is CASSSPSVLYEQYF.